These 13 T cell receptor beta chains came from one sample sequenced in a study of T-cell memory formation after mild COVID-19. TCRdb redid the calling of the 5' RACE reads with MiXCR, one entry per CDR3 protein. The data show hundreds of thousands of distinct CDR3 sequences, 15% to 20% seen once. Sequenced: PBMCs or a T cell subset sorted from them (not recorded which). These receptor sequences come from a man aged 18-30 years who had mild COVID-19 (a few samples of this study predate the infection). Cell type and time point are not known.

The chain recombines TRBV2 with TRBJ2-1, with a tentative D call TRBD2 (5 bases). This CDR3 spans 15 amino acids. V lost 8 bases, J lost 1 base, and 15 bases lay in between. The V gene's germline CDR1 is SNHLY and CDR2 FYNNEI. The CDR3 is CASPAVGGSYNEQFF. The CDR3 region has the DNA TGTGCCAGCCCAGCGGTTGGAGGTTCCTACAATGAGCAGTTCTTC.

This clonotype was observed a few times. This chain joins TRBV7-8 and TRBJ2-7, with D perhaps matching TRBD1 (6 bases). The germline V gene encodes CDR1 SGHVS and CDR2 FQNEAQ. The CDR3 covers 13 residues. The V end was cut by 3 bases, the J end by 3 bases, with 9 bases between. The CDR3 sequence is CASSFRTVYEQYV. CDR3 in DNA: TGTGCCAGCAGCTTTCGGACAGTCTACGAGCAGTACGTC.

In its sample, this clonotype was seen a few times. This rearrangement joins TRBV29-1 to TRBJ2-1, with D perhaps assigned TRBD1 or TRBD2 (5 bases each). Germline values: CDR1 SQVTM, CDR2 ANQGSEA. V dropped 8 bases and J dropped 0 bases, with 14 bases sitting between them. CDR3 length equals 14 residues. This CDR3 is CSHAAGSSYNEQFF. In nucleotides, the CDR3 is TGCAGCCATGCTGCAGGGAGCTCCTACAATGAGCAGTTCTTC.

This clonotype was counted between two and nine times. This chain connects TRBV9 to TRBJ2-5; possibly TRBD1 or TRBD2 for D (5 bases each). Germline loops: CDR1 SGDLS, CDR2 YYNGEE. The CDR3 is 16 residues long. The V end lost 3 bases, the J end lost 1 base, and 16 bases lay between the germline ends. The DNA for the CDR3 is TGTGCCAGCAGCGAGAAGCTAGGGACGGCCCAAGAGACCCAGTACTTC. Translation gives CASSEKLGTAQETQYF.

This clonotype was detected a few times. The rearrangement joins TRBV7-9 to TRBJ2-2; D gene uncertain. Germline V gene sequence: CDR1 SEHNR, CDR2 FQNEAQ (reference sequence). With 5 bases removed from V and 6 bases from J, the gap between germline ends came to 10 bases. The length of the CDR3 is 13 residues. The CDR3 nucleotides read TGTGCCAGCAGCCAGTCGAGGTCCGGGGAGCTGTTTTTT. Translated, it gives CASSQSRSGELFF.

This clonotype has a count of ten or more. The CDR3: CASSSGTAFTGELFF. CDR3 DNA sequence: TGCGCCAGCAGCTCAGGGACAGCTTTCACCGGGGAGCTGTTTTTT. The chain couples TRBV5-1 to TRBJ2-2; 7 nucleotides line up with TRBD1. Looked up from germline, CDR1 is SGHRS and CDR2 is YFSETQ. The CDR3 is 15 residues long. Trimming removed 3 bases from V and 4 bases from J; junction bases left unmatched: 6.

V usage is TRBV6-4 and J usage is TRBJ2-3; TRBD2 might be the D (7 bases). This CDR3 is 15 amino acids long. CDR1 is MRHNA, CDR2 SNTAGT, per germline. V shed 5 bases and J shed 6 bases, with 18 bases lying between them. CDR3 region: CASSRVVGGLDTQYF. Here the CDR3 DNA reads TGTGCCAGCAGTCGCGTTGTGGGGGGGCTCGATACGCAGTATTTT.

This clonotype has only a few counts. The rearrangement joins TRBV20-1 to TRBJ2-7; D unresolved. Trimming pared 3 bases from V and 0 bases from J, leaving 9 bases between. The CDR3 totals 13 residues. The germline CDR1 and CDR2 sequences are DFQATT and SNEGSKA (reference sequence). CDR3 amino acids: CSASPPLSYEQYV. The CDR3 bases are TGCAGTGCTAGTCCGCCTCTCTCCTACGAGCAGTACGTC.

In this sample, this clonotype turned up many times. This sequence joins TRBV20-1 and TRBJ2-4; D remains ambiguous. Germline assignment: CDR1 DFQATT and CDR2 SNEGSKA (reference sequence). Trimming cost V 3 bases and J 0 bases, with 6 bases left between them. CDR3 length equals 13 residues. The CDR3, as DNA: TGCAGTGCTAGTGACCTAGCCAAAAACATTCAGTACTTC. Amino acids: CSASDLAKNIQYF.

The chain recombines TRBV3-1 with TRBJ2-5, with D uncertain. V was shortened by 5 bases and J by 7 bases, with 14 bases between the two germline ends. Germline lookup yields CDR1 LGHDT and CDR2 YNNKEL (reference sequence). CDR3 length: 13 amino acids. The CDR3 bases are TGTGCCAGCAGCGGCAGAGACCTGGGGACCCAGTACTTC. Translating it yields CASSGRDLGTQYF.

CDR3 DNA: TGTGCCAGCAGTTATGGCCACGAGCAGTACTTC. It yields the protein CASSYGHEQYF. This rearrangement joins TRBV6-2 or TRBV6-3 to TRBJ2-7; no reliable D call. Trimming stripped 3 bases from V and 5 bases from J, with 5 bases between. CDR1 and CDR2 from the germline V gene are MNHEY and SVGEGT. The CDR3 has 11 residues.

This clonotype was recorded only once. Possible read error: a much larger clone is one base away. This sequence joins TRBV25-1 and TRBJ2-3, with 10 nucleotides matching TRBD2. Per the germline V gene, CDR1 is MGHDK and CDR2 is SYGVNS. The CDR3 length is 15 residues. V shed 1 base, J shed 5 bases, and the junction held 3 bases outside the gene matches. For the CDR3, the DNA is TGTGCCAGCAGTGAATTAGCGGGGGGCAAAGATACGCAGTATTTT. Protein sequence: CASSELAGGKDTQYF.

The V and J genes are TRBV25-1 and TRBJ1-6; 9 bases match TRBD1. This CDR3 is 14 amino acids long. Germline V gene lookup returns CDR1 MGHDK and CDR2 SYGVNS. V lost 5 bases and J lost 8; bases outside the gene matches: 4. The CDR3 DNA reads TGTGCCAGCAGTCAGACAGGGGGAGATTCACCCCTCCACTTT. Its protein product is CASSQTGGDSPLHF.